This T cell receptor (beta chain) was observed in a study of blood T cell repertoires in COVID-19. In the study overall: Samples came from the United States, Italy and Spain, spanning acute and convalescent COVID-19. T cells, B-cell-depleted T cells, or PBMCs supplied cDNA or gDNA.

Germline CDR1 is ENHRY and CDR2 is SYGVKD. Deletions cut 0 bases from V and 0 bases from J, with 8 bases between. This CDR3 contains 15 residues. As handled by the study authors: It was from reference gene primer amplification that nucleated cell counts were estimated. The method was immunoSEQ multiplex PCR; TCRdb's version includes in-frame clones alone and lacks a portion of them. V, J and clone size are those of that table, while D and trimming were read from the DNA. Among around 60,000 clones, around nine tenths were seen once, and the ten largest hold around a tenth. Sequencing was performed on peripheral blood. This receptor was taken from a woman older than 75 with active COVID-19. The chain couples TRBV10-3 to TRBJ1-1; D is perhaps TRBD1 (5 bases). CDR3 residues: CAISESDSLNTEAFF. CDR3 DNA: TGTGCCATCAGTGAGTCCGACAGCTTGAACACTGAAGCTTTCTTT.